The 7 T cell receptor beta chains listed next were all sequenced from one sample in a study of radiotherapy plus CTLA-4 blockade in lung cancer. Profiling relied on immunoSEQ multiplex PCR, and the TCRdb table lists in-frame clones only, not all of them. The sample lists tens of thousands of clones, 65% to 80% occurring once. Sequencing was performed on peripheral blood, taken from a patient treated with radiotherapy plus ipilimumab. Receptor source: a human donor with non-small cell lung cancer whose response to radiotherapy plus ipilimumab could not be evaluated.

The chain joins TRBV2 to TRBJ1-5, with TRBD1 matching over 8 bases. In germline, CDR1 is SNHLY, CDR2 FYNNEI. The CDR3 length is 16 residues. V was pared by 7 bases and J by 2 bases, with 10 bases of the junction left unmatched. CDR3: CASTKDRGLGNQPQHF. For the CDR3, the DNA is TGTGCCAGCACCAAAGACAGGGGTCTTGGCAATCAGCCCCAGCATTTT.

CDR3 DNA sequence: TGTGCCAGTAGTTTCCGGGACAGGGGGAATAATGGCTACACCTTC. Amino acid sequence: CASSFRDRGNNGYTF. The chain joins TRBV19 to TRBJ1-2, with TRBD1 matching over 11 bases. The CDR3 has 15 amino acids. CDR1 LNHDA and CDR2 SQIVND come from the germline V gene (reference sequence). With 5 bases clipped from V and 6 bases from J, the junction kept 8 bases outside the gene matches. Full variable domain (rest looked up from reference TRBV19 and TRBJ1-2): DGGITQSPKYLFRKEGQNVTLSCEQNLNHDAMYWYRQDPGQGLRLIYYSQIVNDFQKGDIAEGYSVSREKKESFPLTVTSAQKNPTAFYLCASSFRDRGNNGYTFGSGTRLTVV.

V usage is TRBV27 and J usage is TRBJ2-7; 10 bases fit TRBD2. CDR1 is MNHEY, CDR2 SMNVEV, per germline (reference sequence). Trimming took 4 bases from V and 0 from J; bases not matched to a gene: 6. This CDR3 is 16 amino acids long. CDR3 nucleotides: TGTGCCAGCAGTTCCGTACTAGCGGGGAGCTCCTACGAGCAGTACTTC. Translated, it gives CASSSVLAGSSYEQYF.

The J gene is TRBJ1-1, the V gene TRBV18; TRBD1 matches at 7 bases. CDR1 KGHSH and CDR2 LQKENI come from the germline V gene. J gave up 2 bases and V 4 bases, and 4 bases lay outside the gene matches. CDR3 length: 14 amino acids. CDR3: CASSRTGVNTEAFF. CDR3 sequence (DNA): TGTGCCAGCTCACGAACAGGGGTTAACACTGAAGCTTTCTTT.

V is TRBV5-6 and J is TRBJ1-5; maybe TRBD1 (5 bases). Trimming took off 3 bases at V and 5 bases at J, with 9 bases between the two ends. This CDR3 contains 13 residues. Germline CDR1 is SGHDT and CDR2 is YYEEEE. CDR3 DNA: TGTGCCAGCAGCTCCAGGGATTATCAGCCCCAGCATTTT. Amino acid sequence: CASSSRDYQPQHF.

This rearrangement joins TRBV5-6 to TRBJ2-2; D possibly corresponds to TRBD2 (5 bases). The CDR3 totals 14 residues. Trimming took off 4 bases at V and 4 bases at J, with 11 bases between the two ends. Germline V CDR1 and CDR2: SGHDT, YYEEEE. The chain's CDR3 is CASSSGRVTGELFF. The DNA for the CDR3 is TGTGCCAGCAGCAGTGGGCGGGTCACCGGGGAGCTGTTTTTT. Complete variable domain (other parts from reference TRBV5-6 and TRBJ2-2): DAGVTQSPTHLIKTRGQQVTLRCSPKSGHDTVSWYQQALGQGPQFIFQYYEEEERQRGNFPDRFSGHQFPNYSSELNVNALLLGDSALYLCASSSGRVTGELFFGEGSRLTVL.

The CDR3 nucleotides read TGTGCCAGCAGCTCGATCCGGACAGGGCAGTCTTTTGGCTACACCTTC. It specifies CASSSIRTGQSFGYTF. The V gene is TRBV7-9, the J gene TRBJ1-2, with 8 bases lining up with TRBD1. This CDR3 spans 16 amino acids. J was trimmed by 7 bases and V by 4 bases; bases with no gene match: 14. Germline CDR1 is SEHNR and CDR2 is FQNEAQ (reference sequence).